In this sample, the clone carrying this T cell receptor beta chain turned up a few times. No antigen is known for it. CDR3 length equals 15 residues. Per the germline V gene, CDR1 is MNHEY and CDR2 is SMNVEV (reference sequence). V was pared by 6 bases and J by 4 bases, with 18 bases between. The record originates from a study of identical twins. TCRdb independently ran MiXCR on the 5' RACE reads; one entry per CDR3 protein. The sample shows fewer than 550,000 distinct CDR3 sequences, 13% to 15% of them seen only once. Study outcomes and limitations: In drawing conclusions, the study used cross-sectional statistical analysis and did not follow the same donors. Models predicted less out-of-frame TCR alpha sharing in monozygotic twins than was found.

Healthy Caucasian donors formed the entire cohort. These data also formed part of another study, on yellow fever vaccine responses in identical twins. That paper states: After vaccination, twins' T cell response reportedly seemed partly convergent, partly personalized.

The sample comprised CD4+ T cells sorted from blood. The V gene is TRBV27, the J gene TRBJ1-1; D call uncertain. The TCR was taken from a woman aged 18-30 years in good health. The CDR3 region is CASRRAITLSTEAFF. In nucleotides, the CDR3 is TGTGCCAGCAGACGGGCCATTACCCTGAGCACTGAAGCTTTCTTT.